The 7 T cell receptor beta chains below all came from one sample that was sequenced in a study of blood T cells in healthy people across ages. The authors ran a second PCR of 7 to 11 cycles using a sample-barcoded 5' primer and a J-beta primer mix. TCRdb processed the 5' RACE reads anew with MiXCR; each CDR3 protein has one entry. In the table there are 710,000 or so distinct CDR3 sequences, approximately 21% of which are singletons. Sequences were obtained from blood. These receptors all come from a man aged 70-80 years in good health.

This clonotype was observed at least ten times. The chain couples TRBV2 to TRBJ2-5; the D gene is possibly TRBD1 (5 bases). The V gene lost 9 bases and the J gene lost 1 base, with 12 bases spanning the gap. This CDR3 is built from 13 residues. Germline V lookup: CDR1 SNHLY, CDR2 FYNNEI. The CDR3 is CARTKTVQETQYF. The CDR3 nucleotides are TGTGCCAGAACAAAGACAGTCCAAGAGACCCAGTACTTC. Combining the CDR3 with reference TRBV2 and TRBJ2-5 gives the whole variable domain EPEVTQTPSHQVTQMGQEVILRCVPISNHLYFYWYRQILGQKVEFLVSFYNNEISEKSEIFDDQFSVERPDGSNFTLKIRSTKLEDSAMYFCARTKTVQETQYFGPGTRLLVL.

The chain combines TRBV6-2 or TRBV6-3 with TRBJ2-3; unclear D gene. Germline loops: CDR1 MNHEY, CDR2 SVGEGT. Trimming took off 0 bases at V and 4 bases at J, with 8 bases between the two ends. The CDR3 has 14 amino acids. CDR3 loop: CASSYSSVPDTQYF. The CDR3, as DNA: TGTGCCAGCAGTTACTCGAGTGTGCCAGATACGCAGTATTTT.

This clonotype was picked up a small number of times. The chain couples TRBV5-1 to TRBJ1-2, with unresolved D. The V end was cut by 4 bases, the J end by 1 base, with 17 bases between. Germline V lookup: CDR1 SGHRS, CDR2 YFSETQ. The CDR3 contains 16 residues. As DNA, the CDR3 is TGCGCCAGCAGCCCAACGACCGGGGAGGGTAACTATGGCTACACCTTC. This gives the protein CASSPTTGEGNYGYTF.

The V gene is TRBV5-1, the J gene TRBJ2-2, with a weak D call TRBD2 (6 bases). Germline lookup yields CDR1 SGHRS and CDR2 YFSETQ. The CDR3 is 16 amino acids. Trimming removed 1 base at V and 7 bases at J, with 17 bases between. CDR3 nucleotides: TGCGCCAGCAGCTTGCAAGGGCCGGAGGGATACGGGGAGCTGTTTTTT. Translated: CASSLQGPEGYGELFF.

This clonotype was found a few times. CDR3 sequence: CSARDVLQGANEKLFF. The CDR3 DNA follows: TGCAGTGCTAGAGATGTGTTACAGGGCGCTAATGAAAAACTGTTTTTT. This rearrangement joins TRBV20-1 to TRBJ1-4; D may be TRBD1 (6 bases). Trimming removed 0 bases from V and 3 bases from J, with 14 bases in between. Germline V lookup: CDR1 DFQATT, CDR2 SNEGSKA (reference sequence). This CDR3 spans 16 amino acids.

The chain employs TRBV20-1 and TRBJ2-3; 8 bases map to TRBD2. J lost 5 bases, V lost 1 base, and 2 bases had no gene match. The CDR3 consists of 13 residues. Germline V lookup: CDR1 DFQATT, CDR2 SNEGSKA (reference sequence). Written as DNA, the CDR3 is TGCAGTGCTAGAGTTAGCGGGGAAGATACGCAGTATTTT. As protein: CSARVSGEDTQYF.

This clonotype was counted between two and nine times. The chain has TRBV4-1 and TRBJ1-1, with D unresolved. Germline V gene lookup returns CDR1 MGHRA and CDR2 YSYEKL. The CDR3 loop spans 11 amino acids. V was cut by 3 bases and J by 2 bases, with 1 base left in between. CDR3 sequence: CASSHNTEAFF. CDR3 nucleotides: TGCGCCAGCAGCCATAACACTGAAGCTTTCTTT.